This TCR beta chain was recorded in a study of vaccination effects on CD4 cells after COVID-19. Findings of the study overall: Healthy vaccinees' vaccine-induced clones included only 1 of 255 that recognized common cold coronaviruses.

Assay used: immunoSEQ multiplex PCR; TCRdb lists only in-frame clones, some missing. The repertoire includes tens of thousands of clones, roughly two thirds of them detected once, and 15% to 20% sits in the top ten. A word on this clone: No antigen is known for it.

The CDR3 is 15 amino acids. V lost 3 bases, J lost 4 bases, and 15 bases lay in between. Looked up from germline, CDR1 is DFQATT and CDR2 is SNEGSKA (reference sequence). Before sequencing took place, the ViraFEST assay used viral peptide pools to expand antigen-specific CD4+ T cells. Culture lasted roughly eleven days before CD4+ T cell isolation. Absence of prior SARS-CoV-2 infection characterized the vaccine recipients, who showed negative nucleocapsid antibodies. Cells had half their medium changed to IL-2 medium on days 3 and 7. The V and J genes are TRBV20-1 and TRBJ1-4; D gene unclear. The sequencing here drew on CD4+ T cells from PBMCs cultured with SARS-CoV-2 spike peptides, taken before COVID-19 vaccination. The receptor comes from a human donor who received a COVID-19 vaccine. The chain's CDR3 is CSASTTVLGNEKLFF. CDR3 bases: TGCAGTGCTAGTACGACGGTTTTGGGTAATGAAAAACTGTTTTTT.